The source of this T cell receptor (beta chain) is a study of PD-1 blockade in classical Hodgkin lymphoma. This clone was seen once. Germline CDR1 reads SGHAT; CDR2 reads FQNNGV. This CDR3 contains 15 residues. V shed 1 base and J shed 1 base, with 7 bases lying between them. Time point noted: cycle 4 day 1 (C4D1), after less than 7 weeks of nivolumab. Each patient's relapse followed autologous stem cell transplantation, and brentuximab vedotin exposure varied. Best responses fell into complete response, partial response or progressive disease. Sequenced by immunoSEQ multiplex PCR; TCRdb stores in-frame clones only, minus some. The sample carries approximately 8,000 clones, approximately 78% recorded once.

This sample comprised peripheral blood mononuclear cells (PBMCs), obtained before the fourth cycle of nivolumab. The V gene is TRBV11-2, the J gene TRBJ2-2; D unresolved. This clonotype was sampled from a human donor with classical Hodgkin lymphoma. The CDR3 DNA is TGTGCCAGCAGCTTAGTGCCCGGGAACACCGGGGAGCTGTTTTTT. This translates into CASSLVPGNTGELFF.